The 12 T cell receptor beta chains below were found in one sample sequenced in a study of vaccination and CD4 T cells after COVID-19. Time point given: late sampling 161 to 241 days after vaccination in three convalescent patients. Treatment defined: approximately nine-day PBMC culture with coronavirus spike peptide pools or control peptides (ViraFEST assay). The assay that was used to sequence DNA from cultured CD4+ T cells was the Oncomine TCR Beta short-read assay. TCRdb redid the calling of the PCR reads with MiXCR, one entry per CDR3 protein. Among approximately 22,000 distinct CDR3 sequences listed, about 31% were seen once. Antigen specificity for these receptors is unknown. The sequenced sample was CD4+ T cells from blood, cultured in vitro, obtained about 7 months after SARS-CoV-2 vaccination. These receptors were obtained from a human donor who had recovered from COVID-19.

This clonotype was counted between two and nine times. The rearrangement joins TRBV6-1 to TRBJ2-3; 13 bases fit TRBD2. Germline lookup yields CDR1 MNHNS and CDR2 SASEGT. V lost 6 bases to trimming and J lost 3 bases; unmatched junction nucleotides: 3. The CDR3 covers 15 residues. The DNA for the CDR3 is TGTGCCAGCAGCGGACTAGCGGGGGTTACAGATACGCAGTATTTT. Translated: CASSGLAGVTDTQYF.

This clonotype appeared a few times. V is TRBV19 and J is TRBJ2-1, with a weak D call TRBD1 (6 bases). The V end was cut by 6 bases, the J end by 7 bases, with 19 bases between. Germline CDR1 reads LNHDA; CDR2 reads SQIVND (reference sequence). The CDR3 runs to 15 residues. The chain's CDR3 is CASRVDSLVWNEQFF. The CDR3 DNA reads TGTGCCAGTAGGGTGGACAGTTTGGTCTGGAATGAGCAGTTCTTC. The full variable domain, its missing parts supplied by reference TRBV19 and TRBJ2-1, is DGGITQSPKYLFRKEGQNVTLSCEQNLNHDAMYWYRQDPGQGLRLIYYSQIVNDFQKGDIAEGYSVSREKKESFPLTVTSAQKNPTAFYLCASRVDSLVWNEQFFGPGTRLTVL.

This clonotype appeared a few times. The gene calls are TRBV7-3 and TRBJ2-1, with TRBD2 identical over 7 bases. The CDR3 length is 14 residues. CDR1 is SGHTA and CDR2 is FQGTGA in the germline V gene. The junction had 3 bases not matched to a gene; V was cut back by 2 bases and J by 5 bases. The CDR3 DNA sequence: TGTGCCAGCAGCTTAGGTGGGGGGGACAATGAGCAGTTCTTC. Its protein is CASSLGGGDNEQFF. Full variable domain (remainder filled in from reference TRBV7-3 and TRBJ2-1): GAGVSQTPSNKVTEKGKYVELRCDPISGHTALYWYRQSLGQGPEFLIYFQGTGAADDSGLPNDRFFAVRPEGSVSTLKIQRTERGDSAVYLCASSLGGGDNEQFFGPGTRLTVL.

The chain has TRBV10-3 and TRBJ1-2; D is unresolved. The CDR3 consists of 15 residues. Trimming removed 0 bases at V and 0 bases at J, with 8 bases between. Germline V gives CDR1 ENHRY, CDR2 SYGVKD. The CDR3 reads CAISESPQANYGYTF. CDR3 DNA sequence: TGTGCCATCAGTGAGTCCCCACAAGCTAACTATGGCTACACCTTC.

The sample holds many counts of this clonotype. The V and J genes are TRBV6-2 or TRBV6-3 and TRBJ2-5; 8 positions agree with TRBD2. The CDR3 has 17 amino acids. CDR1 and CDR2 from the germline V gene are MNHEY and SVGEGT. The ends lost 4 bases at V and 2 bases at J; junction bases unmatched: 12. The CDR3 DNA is TGTGCCAGCAGTTGGGGCCTGAGTAGCGGGGATCAAGAGACCCAGTACTTC. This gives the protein CASSWGLSSGDQETQYF.

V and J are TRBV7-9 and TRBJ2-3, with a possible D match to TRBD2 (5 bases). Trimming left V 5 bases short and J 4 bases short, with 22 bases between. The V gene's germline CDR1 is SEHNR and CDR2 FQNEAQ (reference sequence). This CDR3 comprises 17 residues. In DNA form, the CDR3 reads TGTGCCAGCAGCCCACCCTACCGGGAAGCTCTGTCAGATACGCAGTATTTT. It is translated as CASSPPYREALSDTQYF.

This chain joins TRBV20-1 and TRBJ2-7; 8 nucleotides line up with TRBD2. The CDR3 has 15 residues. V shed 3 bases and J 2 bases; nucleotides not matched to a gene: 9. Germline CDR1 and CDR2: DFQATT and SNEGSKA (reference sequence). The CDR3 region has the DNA TGCAGTGCTAGGAGTGCAACTAGCGGTACCTACGAGCAGTACTTC. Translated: CSARSATSGTYEQYF.

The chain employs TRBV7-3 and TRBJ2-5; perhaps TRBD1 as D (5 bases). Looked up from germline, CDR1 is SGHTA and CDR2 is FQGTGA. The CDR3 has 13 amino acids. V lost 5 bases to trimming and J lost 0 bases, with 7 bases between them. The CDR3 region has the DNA TGTGCCAGCAGCCGACAGTACCAAGAGACCCAGTACTTC. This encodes CASSRQYQETQYF.

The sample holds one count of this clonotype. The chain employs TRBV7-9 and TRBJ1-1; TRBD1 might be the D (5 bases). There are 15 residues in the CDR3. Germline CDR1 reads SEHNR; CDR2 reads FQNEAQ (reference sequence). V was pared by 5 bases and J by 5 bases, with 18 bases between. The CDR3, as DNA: TGTGCCAGCAGCCCGGGCCGGGACGAACAGACTGAAGCTTTCTTT. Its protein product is CASSPGRDEQTEAFF.

Here the CDR3 reads CASSPPAGEYNEQFF. The CDR3 DNA reads as TGTGCCAGCTCACCTCCGGCCGGGGAATACAATGAGCAGTTCTTC. The V call is TRBV18, the J call TRBJ2-1, with D maybe TRBD2 (5 bases). Trimming shortened V by 3 bases and J by 4 bases, and 13 bases separated the two germline ends. CDR1 is KGHSH and CDR2 is LQKENI in the germline V gene. This CDR3 region has 15 residues.

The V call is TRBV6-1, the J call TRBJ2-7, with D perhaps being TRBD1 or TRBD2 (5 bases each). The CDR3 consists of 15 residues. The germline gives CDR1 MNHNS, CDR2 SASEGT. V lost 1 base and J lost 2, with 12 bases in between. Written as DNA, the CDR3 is TGTGCCAGCAGTGAAGGGTTGGGACGGGCCTACGAGCAGTACTTC. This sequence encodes CASSEGLGRAYEQYF.

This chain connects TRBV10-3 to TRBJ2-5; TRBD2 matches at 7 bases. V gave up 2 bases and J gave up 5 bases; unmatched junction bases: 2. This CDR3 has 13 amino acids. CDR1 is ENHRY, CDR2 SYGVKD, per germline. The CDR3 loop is CAISERGGETQYF. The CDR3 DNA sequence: TGTGCCATCAGTGAGAGGGGAGGGGAGACCCAGTACTTC.